The present entry profiles one T cell receptor (beta chain) with its context. Its target is not known. This record comes from a study of T cells in narcolepsy. Whole-study findings and limits: Blood of same and different patients, but not healthy controls, reportedly held recurring autoreactive clonotypes. Same-patient CSF and blood CD4+ T cell clonotypes included HCRT-specific and TRIB2-specific autoreactive ones. No autoreactive T cell clone sequences appeared in some memory CD4+ repertoires.

TCRdb keeps only in-frame clones here, not all; method: immunoSEQ multiplex PCR. The table includes around 39,000 clones, approximately 85% detected once. Sequencing used CD45RA- memory CD4+ T cells from PBMCs. The TCR sequence derives from a human donor with narcolepsy.

The CDR3 DNA sequence: TGTGCCAGCAGCTTCTCGGAGGAGACGCAGTATTTT. Translating it yields CASSFSEETQYF. The chain has TRBV11-3 and TRBJ2-3, with D possibly being TRBD2 (5 bases). Deletions cut 3 bases from V and 9 bases from J, with 10 bases between. The germline V gene encodes CDR1 SGHNT and CDR2 YENEEA. The CDR3 has 12 residues.